These T cell receptor beta chains were read from a single sample in a study of blood T cell repertoires in COVID-19. Only in-frame clones appear in the TCRdb table, and some are missing; sequencing was by immunoSEQ multiplex PCR. The data hold about 240,000 clones, with around 87% observed a single time. The sample consisted of PBMCs or T cells enriched from blood (not recorded which). The receptor source for this set is a woman aged 40 to 50 with acute COVID-19. CDR3s include the opening cysteine and the closing phenylalanine or tryptophan. Each record gives: J gene, clone size, D gene, V gene, CDR3 protein, CDR3 DNA. D genes are given only for firm matches. Expanded clones are given a class, and other clones once, few, many or no size at all.

j_call: TRBJ2-7; clone_size: few; d_call: NA; v_call: TRBV21-1; cdr3_aa: CASSIHYEQYF; cdr3_nt: TGTGCCAGCAGCATTCACTACGAGCAGTACTTC
j_call: TRBJ2-5; clone_size: NA; d_call: NA; v_call: TRBV29-1; cdr3_aa: CSVVVGGETQYF; cdr3_nt: TGCAGCGTTGTCGTGGGGGGAGAGACCCAGTACTTC
j_call: TRBJ2-3; clone_size: NA; d_call: TRBD2; v_call: TRBV11-2; cdr3_aa: CASSLEPSSGITDTQYF; cdr3_nt: TGTGCCAGCAGCTTAGAACCCAGTAGCGGGATCACAGATACGCAGTATTTT
j_call: TRBJ2-3; clone_size: NA; d_call: NA; v_call: TRBV7-9; cdr3_aa: CASILGPAQYF; cdr3_nt: TGTGCCAGCATCCTGGGGCCCGCGCAGTATTTT
j_call: TRBJ2-1; clone_size: NA; d_call: NA; v_call: TRBV5-1; cdr3_aa: CASSLTGSSYNEQFF; cdr3_nt: TGCGCCAGCAGCTTGACGGGAAGCTCCTACAATGAGCAGTTCTTC
j_call: TRBJ1-1; clone_size: NA; d_call: TRBD1; v_call: TRBV19; cdr3_aa: CASRNRGKRNTEAFF; cdr3_nt: TGTGCCAGTAGAAACAGGGGAAAAAGGAACACTGAAGCTTTCTTT
j_call: TRBJ2-7; clone_size: NA; d_call: TRBD1; v_call: TRBV6-6; cdr3_aa: CASRSGTGTYEQYF; cdr3_nt: TGTGCCAGCAGGTCCGGGACAGGGACCTACGAGCAGTACTTC
j_call: TRBJ2-1; clone_size: NA; d_call: NA; v_call: TRBV7-7; cdr3_aa: CASSLGGGYNEQFF; cdr3_nt: TGTGCTAGCAGCTTAGGTGGCGGATACAATGAGCAGTTCTTC
j_call: TRBJ2-2; clone_size: NA; d_call: TRBD1; v_call: TRBV2; cdr3_aa: CASWEDRVNTGELFF; cdr3_nt: TGTGCCAGCTGGGAGGACAGGGTGAACACCGGGGAGCTGTTTTTT
j_call: TRBJ2-7; clone_size: NA; d_call: TRBD1; v_call: TRBV6-7; cdr3_aa: CASSYAPWTGPYEQYF; cdr3_nt: TGTGCCAGCAGTTACGCCCCCTGGACAGGCCCCTACGAGCAGTACTTC
j_call: TRBJ2-1; clone_size: NA; d_call: NA; v_call: TRBV15; cdr3_aa: CATSNYRESEQFF; cdr3_nt: TGTGCCACCAGCAATTACAGGGAAAGTGAGCAGTTCTTC
j_call: TRBJ2-7; clone_size: NA; d_call: TRBD1; v_call: TRBV4-1; cdr3_aa: CASSQVGTASYEQYF; cdr3_nt: TGCGCCAGCAGCCAAGTAGGGACAGCCTCCTACGAGCAGTACTTC
j_call: TRBJ2-1; clone_size: once; d_call: TRBD2; v_call: TRBV4-1; cdr3_aa: CASSQGLAGVGYNEQFF; cdr3_nt: TGCGCCAGCAGCCAAGGACTAGCGGGAGTAGGTTACAATGAGCAGTTCTTC
j_call: TRBJ2-1; clone_size: NA; d_call: NA; v_call: TRBV18; cdr3_aa: CASSSGQAYNEQFF; cdr3_nt: TGTGCCAGCTCATCTGGACAAGCTTACAATGAGCAGTTCTTC
j_call: TRBJ1-1; clone_size: NA; d_call: TRBD1; v_call: TRBV19; cdr3_aa: CASIGWDSKNTEAFF; cdr3_nt: TGTGCCAGTATTGGGTGGGACAGCAAAAACACTGAAGCTTTCTTT
j_call: TRBJ2-1; clone_size: NA; d_call: NA; v_call: TRBV21-1; cdr3_aa: CATDPNADSKLVHNEQFF; cdr3_nt: TGTGCCACCGACCCTAACGCGGACAGCAAGTTGGTGCACAATGAGCAGTTCTTC
j_call: TRBJ2-5; clone_size: NA; d_call: NA; v_call: TRBV3-1/TRBV3-2; cdr3_aa: CASSRAGRGETQYF; cdr3_nt: TGTGCCAGCAGCCGGGCCGGGAGAGGGGAGACCCAGTACTTC
j_call: TRBJ2-3; clone_size: NA; d_call: NA; v_call: TRBV11-2; cdr3_aa: CASSLDVRDTQYF; cdr3_nt: TGTGCCAGCAGCTTAGACGTTAGAGATACGCAGTATTTT
j_call: TRBJ2-2; clone_size: NA; d_call: TRBD2; v_call: TRBV9; cdr3_aa: CASSVVAGGSLGNTGELFF; cdr3_nt: TGTGCCAGCAGCGTAGTAGCGGGAGGTTCTTTGGGGAACACCGGGGAGCTGTTTTTT
j_call: TRBJ1-1; clone_size: NA; d_call: NA; v_call: TRBV6-5; cdr3_aa: CASDDFSLIKAFF; cdr3_nt: TGTGCCAGCGACGACTTTTCCCTAATCAAGGCTTTCTTT
j_call: TRBJ1-1; clone_size: NA; d_call: TRBD1; v_call: TRBV5-1; cdr3_aa: CASSFGTASEAFF; cdr3_nt: TGCGCCAGCAGCTTTGGGACAGCTTCTGAAGCTTTCTTT
j_call: TRBJ2-1; clone_size: NA; d_call: NA; v_call: TRBV7-3; cdr3_aa: CASSSNSDEQFF; cdr3_nt: TGTGCCAGCAGCTCCAATTCGGATGAGCAGTTCTTC
j_call: TRBJ2-1; clone_size: NA; d_call: NA; v_call: TRBV25-1; cdr3_aa: CASSEWGVYNEQFF; cdr3_nt: TGTGCCAGCAGTGAATGGGGAGTTTACAATGAGCAGTTCTTC
j_call: TRBJ1-5; clone_size: NA; d_call: NA; v_call: TRBV19; cdr3_aa: CASSIVGNNQPQHF; cdr3_nt: TGTGCCAGTAGTATAGTCGGGAACAATCAGCCCCAGCATTTT
j_call: TRBJ2-2; clone_size: NA; d_call: TRBD1; v_call: TRBV2; cdr3_aa: CASRPGQAGTGELFF; cdr3_nt: TGTGCCAGCAGGCCGGGACAGGCGGGCACCGGGGAGCTGTTTTTT
j_call: TRBJ1-5; clone_size: once; d_call: TRBD1; v_call: TRBV19; cdr3_aa: CASAKRDRGSNQPQHF; cdr3_nt: TGTGCCAGCGCCAAACGGGACAGGGGCTCCAATCAGCCCCAGCATTTT
j_call: TRBJ2-1; clone_size: NA; d_call: NA; v_call: TRBV19; cdr3_aa: CASMRSNSYNEQFF; cdr3_nt: TGTGCCAGTATGCGCTCGAACTCCTACAATGAGCAGTTCTTC
j_call: TRBJ1-6; clone_size: few; d_call: NA; v_call: TRBV19; cdr3_aa: CASSSWGDNSPLHF; cdr3_nt: TGTGCCAGTTCAAGCTGGGGGGATAATTCACCCCTCCACTTT
j_call: TRBJ2-2; clone_size: NA; d_call: NA; v_call: TRBV18; cdr3_aa: CASSLTFSGELFF; cdr3_nt: TGTGCCAGCTCACTGACTTTTTCCGGGGAGCTGTTTTTT
j_call: TRBJ1-6; clone_size: NA; d_call: NA; v_call: TRBV7-2; cdr3_aa: CASSLTVGSYNSPLHF; cdr3_nt: TGTGCCAGCAGCTTGACAGTCGGCTCCTATAATTCACCCCTCCACTTT
j_call: TRBJ2-5; clone_size: once; d_call: NA; v_call: TRBV4-1; cdr3_aa: CASSHRAGRETQYF; cdr3_nt: TGCGCCAGCAGCCACAGGGCCGGGCGGGAGACCCAGTACTTC
j_call: TRBJ2-1; clone_size: NA; d_call: TRBD2; v_call: TRBV10-2; cdr3_aa: CASTGGQRYNEQFF; cdr3_nt: TGCGCCAGCACGGGAGGGCAACGGTACAATGAGCAGTTCTTC
j_call: TRBJ1-5; clone_size: NA; d_call: NA; v_call: TRBV28; cdr3_aa: CASSSTRGQPQHF; cdr3_nt: TGTGCCAGCAGTTCGACGCGGGGTCAGCCCCAGCATTTT
j_call: TRBJ2-7; clone_size: NA; d_call: TRBD2; v_call: TRBV11-3; cdr3_aa: CASSARLAGTYEQYF; cdr3_nt: TGTGCCAGCAGCGCGCGACTAGCGGGAACCTACGAGCAGTACTTC
j_call: TRBJ2-1; clone_size: NA; d_call: NA; v_call: TRBV9; cdr3_aa: CASSTGSASGGEQFF; cdr3_nt: TGTGCCAGCAGCACGGGCAGCGCCTCAGGAGGTGAGCAGTTCTTC
j_call: TRBJ2-1; clone_size: NA; d_call: TRBD2; v_call: TRBV11-3; cdr3_aa: CASSLAGTSGTGDEQFF; cdr3_nt: TGTGCCAGCAGCTTAGCAGGGACTAGCGGGACTGGCGATGAGCAGTTCTTC
j_call: TRBJ2-3; clone_size: NA; d_call: NA; v_call: TRBV4-2; cdr3_aa: CASSQGADTDTQYF; cdr3_nt: TGTGCCAGCAGCCAAGGCGCGGACACAGATACGCAGTATTTT
j_call: TRBJ1-6; clone_size: NA; d_call: NA; v_call: TRBV28; cdr3_aa: CASCVTGSGSNSPLHF; cdr3_nt: TGTGCCAGCTGCGTTACCGGATCAGGGTCTAATTCACCCCTCCACTTT
j_call: TRBJ1-5; clone_size: NA; d_call: NA; v_call: TRBV5-1; cdr3_aa: CASSLAGLANQPQHF; cdr3_nt: TGCGCCAGCAGCTTGGCTGGACTCGCCAATCAGCCCCAGCATTTT
j_call: TRBJ2-5; clone_size: NA; d_call: NA; v_call: TRBV10-2; cdr3_aa: CASSEGRTGREETQYF; cdr3_nt: TGCGCCAGCAGTGAGGGGCGGACAGGGAGGGAAGAGACCCAGTACTTC
j_call: TRBJ2-7; clone_size: NA; d_call: TRBD1; v_call: TRBV27; cdr3_aa: CASSSPLGDSSYEQYF; cdr3_nt: TGTGCCAGCAGTTCCCCTCTTGGGGACAGCTCCTACGAGCAGTACTTC